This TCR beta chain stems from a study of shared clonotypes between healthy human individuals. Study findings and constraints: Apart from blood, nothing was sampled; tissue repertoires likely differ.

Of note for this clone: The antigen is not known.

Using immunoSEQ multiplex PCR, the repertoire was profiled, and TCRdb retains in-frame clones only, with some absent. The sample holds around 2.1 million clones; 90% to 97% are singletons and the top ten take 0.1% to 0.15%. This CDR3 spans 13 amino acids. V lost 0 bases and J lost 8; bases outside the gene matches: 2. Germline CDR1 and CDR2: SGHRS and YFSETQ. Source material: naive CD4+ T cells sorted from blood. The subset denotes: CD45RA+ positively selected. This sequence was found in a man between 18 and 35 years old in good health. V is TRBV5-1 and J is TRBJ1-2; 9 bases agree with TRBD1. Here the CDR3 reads CASSLAGQGGYTF. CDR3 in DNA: TGCGCCAGCAGCTTGGCAGGACAGGGGGGCTACACCTTC.